This TCR beta chain comes out of a study of T cells expressing NK-cell markers. The overall study: Sorted CD3+CD56-NKG2C+, CD3+CD56+NKG2C- and CD3+CD56+NKG2C+ T cells were the source of the TCR beta repertoires. HCMV seropositivity marked most of the eight sequenced donors; one was seronegative.

TCRdb re-called the 5' RACE reads; one entry per CDR3 protein, DNA not given. This sample's table has about 550,000 distinct CDR3 sequences. Germline V lookup: CDR1 GTSNPN, CDR2 SVGIG (reference sequence). This CDR3 is built from 15 residues. The chain links TRBV30 to TRBJ2-1; TCRdb's assignment of TRBD2 cannot be checked, as there is no DNA. The specimen sequenced was blood T cells: a sorted CD56 or NKG2C T cell subset, CD4+ or CD8+ T cells, or bulk PBMC T cells (not recorded which). The TCR sequence derives from a man between 18 and 35 years old in good health. This chain's CDR3 is CAWSRLAGSYNEQFF.